Described below is a single T cell receptor (beta chain) sequence and its context. The data belong to a study of blood T cell repertoires in COVID-19. Generated by immunoSEQ multiplex PCR, the TCRdb table keeps only in-frame clones and is missing some. The sample includes under 200,000 clones, around 84% of them seen just once. The CDR3 extends over 17 amino acids. The germline CDR1 and CDR2 sequences are SGHTA and FQGTGA. Trimming removed 5 bases from V and 5 bases from J, with 21 bases in between. The source of this sequence is a young man with active or convalescent COVID-19. Sequencing input: peripheral blood. The chain joins TRBV7-3 to TRBJ2-2, with a weak D call TRBD2 (7 bases). This CDR3 is CASSQYETRGPTGELFF. The CDR3 region has the DNA TGTGCCAGCAGCCAATACGAAACGCGGGGGCCGACCGGGGAGCTGTTTTTT.